Following are 10 T cell receptor beta chains from one sample sequenced in a study of PD-L1 blockade in urothelial cancer. Noted time point: pretreatment peripheral blood. Measured with immunoSEQ multiplex PCR; TCRdb has only the in-frame clones, and not every one. The table lists around 100,000 clones, 80% to 90% of them singletons, with 1.5% to 2.5% in the top ten. The specimen was PBMCs, collected around atezolizumab (anti-PD-L1) treatment. The receptor source for this set is a man aged 55 to 70 with urothelial cancer.

This clone appeared a few times. The V gene is TRBV29-1, the J gene TRBJ1-1; no definite D call. Germline V gene data show CDR1 as SQVTM and CDR2 as ANQGSEA. This CDR3 spans 14 amino acids. Trimming cost V 5 bases and J 1 base, with 14 bases left between them. CDR3 sequence: CSVKVNRENTEAFF. In nucleotides, the CDR3 is TGCAGCGTTAAGGTTAACAGAGAGAACACTGAAGCTTTCTTT.

This rearrangement joins TRBV19 to TRBJ2-5; perhaps TRBD2 as D (5 bases). V lost 0 bases to trimming and J lost 4 bases, with 6 bases between them. The CDR3 has 13 residues. From germline, CDR1 is LNHDA and CDR2 SQIVND (reference sequence). The CDR3 DNA reads TGTGCCAGTAGTATAGACGGAGGAGAGACCCAGTACTTC. Its translation: CASSIDGGETQYF.

The V and J genes are TRBV5-1 and TRBJ2-3, with 7 nucleotides matching TRBD2. Looked up from germline, CDR1 is SGHRS and CDR2 is YFSETQ. The CDR3 consists of 15 residues. J was trimmed by 5 bases and V by 5 bases; bases with no gene match: 11. The CDR3 sequence is CASSFRSGIQDTQYF. CDR3 in DNA: TGCGCCAGCAGTTTCAGGAGCGGGATTCAAGATACGCAGTATTTT. Looking up the rest from reference TRBV5-1 and TRBJ2-3 gives the full variable domain: KAGVTQTPRYLIKTRGQQVTLSCSPISGHRSVSWYQQTPGQGLQFLFEYFSETQRNKGNFPGRFSGRQFSNSRSEMNVSTLELGDSALYLCASSFRSGIQDTQYFGPGTRLTVL.

V and J are TRBV5-1 and TRBJ2-7; 7 nucleotides line up with TRBD1. The length of the CDR3 is 15 residues. Trimming removed 0 bases from V and 0 bases from J; junction bases left unmatched: 3. Germline V CDR1 and CDR2: SGHRS, YFSETQ. CDR3 DNA: TGCGCCAGCAGCTTGGGCGCAGGGGGCTCCTACGAGCAGTACTTC. Its protein product is CASSLGAGGSYEQYF.

This clone was seen only once. J is TRBJ2-1 and V is TRBV28; D not resolved. Trimming shortened V by 2 bases and J by 2 bases, and 7 bases separated the two germline ends. Germline CDR1 is MDHEN and CDR2 is SYDVKM. This CDR3 has 14 residues. CDR3 region: CASSLPPAYNEQFF. The CDR3, as DNA: TGTGCCAGCAGTTTACCCCCGGCCTACAATGAGCAGTTCTTC.

V is TRBV6-1 and J is TRBJ2-3, with 8 nucleotides matching TRBD1. There are 14 residues in the CDR3. After removal of 6 bases from V and 6 bases from J, the junction contained 8 bases not matched to a gene. The V gene's germline CDR1 is MNHNS and CDR2 SASEGT. The DNA of the CDR3 is TGTGCCAGCAGGGATTTAGACAGGGGTGATACGCAGTATTTT. Translated: CASRDLDRGDTQYF.

The chain carries TRBV28 and TRBJ2-5, with TRBD2 matching over 10 bases. This CDR3 region has 14 residues. The V and J ends lost 5 bases and 2 bases, in that order; junction bases with no gene match: 2. Germline values: CDR1 MDHEN, CDR2 SYDVKM. The CDR3 nucleotides read TGTGCCAGCAGTAGCGGGGGGGGGCAAGAGACCCAGTACTTC. Its translation: CASSSGGGQETQYF.

This chain joins TRBV27 and TRBJ2-3; the D is unclear. Germline CDR1 reads MNHEY; CDR2 reads SMNVEV (reference sequence). Trimming removed 4 bases from V and 1 base from J, with 6 bases in between. CDR3 length equals 13 residues. This CDR3 reads CASSSPGTDTQYF. Written as DNA, the CDR3 is TGTGCCAGCAGTTCCCCTGGCACAGATACGCAGTATTTT.

This clone occurred a few times. This sequence joins TRBV4-2 and TRBJ2-2; D might be TRBD2 (6 bases). CDR1 is LGHNA and CDR2 is YNFKEQ in the germline V gene. The CDR3 runs 16 residues. V was trimmed by 3 bases and J by 6 bases, leaving 17 bases between them. For the CDR3, the DNA is TGTGCCAGCAGCCAGATTGGCGGCGGGGAGGCCGGGGAGCTGTTTTTT. The encoded protein is CASSQIGGGEAGELFF.

This clone occurred once. The J gene is TRBJ2-5, the V gene TRBV5-4; D unclear. The CDR3 contains 15 residues. Trimming removed 0 bases at V and 2 bases at J, with 11 bases between. CDR1 is SGHNT, CDR2 YYREEE, per germline (reference sequence). The CDR3 loop reads CASSLGLAAQETQYF. CDR3 in DNA: TGTGCCAGCAGCTTGGGGTTAGCAGCTCAAGAGACCCAGTACTTC.